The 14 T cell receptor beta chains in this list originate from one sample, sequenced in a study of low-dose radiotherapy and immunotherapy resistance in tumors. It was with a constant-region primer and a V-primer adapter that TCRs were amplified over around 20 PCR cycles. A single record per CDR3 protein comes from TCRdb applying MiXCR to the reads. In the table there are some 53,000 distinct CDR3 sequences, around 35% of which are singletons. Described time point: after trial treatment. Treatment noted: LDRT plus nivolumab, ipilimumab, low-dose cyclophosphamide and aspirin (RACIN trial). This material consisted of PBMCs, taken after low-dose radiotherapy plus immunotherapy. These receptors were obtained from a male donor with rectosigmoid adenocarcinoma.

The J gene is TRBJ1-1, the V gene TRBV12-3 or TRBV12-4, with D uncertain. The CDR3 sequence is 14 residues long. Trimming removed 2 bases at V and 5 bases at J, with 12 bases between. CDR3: CASSLFRVRTEAFF. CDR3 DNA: TGTGCCAGCAGTTTATTCCGGGTTCGAACTGAAGCTTTCTTT.

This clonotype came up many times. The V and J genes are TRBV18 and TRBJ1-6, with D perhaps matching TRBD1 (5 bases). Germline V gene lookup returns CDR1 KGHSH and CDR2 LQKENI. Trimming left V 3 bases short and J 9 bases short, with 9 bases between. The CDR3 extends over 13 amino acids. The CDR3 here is CASSPGDLSPLHF. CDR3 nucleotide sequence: TGTGCCAGCTCACCGGGGGACCTTTCACCCCTCCACTTT.

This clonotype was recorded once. CDR3 loop: CASSRRHSETPGPRETQYF. As DNA, the CDR3 is TGTGCCAGCAGCCGCCGCCATTCGGAGACGCCAGGTCCGAGAGAAACCCAGTACTTC. The rearrangement links TRBV4-2 to TRBJ2-5; no clear D gene. Trimming took off 4 bases at V and 8 bases at J, with 32 bases between the two ends. Germline assignment: CDR1 LGHNA and CDR2 YNFKEQ. The CDR3 runs to 19 residues.

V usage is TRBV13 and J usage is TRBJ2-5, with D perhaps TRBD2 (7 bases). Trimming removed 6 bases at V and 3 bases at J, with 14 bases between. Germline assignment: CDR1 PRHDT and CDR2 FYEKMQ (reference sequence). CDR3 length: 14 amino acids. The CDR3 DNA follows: TGTGCCAGCAGTGGGGGGCTAGCGGAAGAGACCCAGTACTTC. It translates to CASSGGLAEETQYF.

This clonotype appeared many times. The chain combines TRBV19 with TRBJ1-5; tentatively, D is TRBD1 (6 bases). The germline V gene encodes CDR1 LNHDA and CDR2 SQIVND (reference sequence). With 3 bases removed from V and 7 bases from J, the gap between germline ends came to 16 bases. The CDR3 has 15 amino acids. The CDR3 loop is CASSMGGGARQPQHF. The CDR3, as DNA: TGTGCCAGTAGTATGGGAGGGGGGGCGAGACAGCCCCAGCATTTT.

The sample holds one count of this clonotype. The CDR3 sequence: CASSPIAGAGYGYTF. The DNA of the CDR3 is TGCGCCAGCAGCCCCATCGCAGGGGCTGGCTATGGCTACACCTTC. The chain uses TRBV4-3 and TRBJ1-2; tentatively, D is TRBD1 (6 bases). The CDR3 is made up of 15 amino acids. Trimming took 4 bases from V and 4 from J, leaving 16 bases between them. Germline assignment: CDR1 LGHNA and CDR2 YSLEER.

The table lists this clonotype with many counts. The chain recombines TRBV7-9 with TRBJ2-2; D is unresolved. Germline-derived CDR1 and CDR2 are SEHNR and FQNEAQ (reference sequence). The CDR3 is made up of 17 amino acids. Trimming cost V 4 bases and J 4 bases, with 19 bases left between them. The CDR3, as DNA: TGTGCCAGCAGCTATACCGGCACAGCGAAGCGCACCGGGGAGCTGTTTTTT. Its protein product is CASSYTGTAKRTGELFF. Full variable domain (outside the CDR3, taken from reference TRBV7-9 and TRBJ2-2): DTGVSQNPRHKITKRGQNVTFRCDPISEHNRLYWYRQTLGQGPEFLTYFQNEAQLEKSRLLSDRFSAERPKGSFSTLEIQRTEQGDSAMYLCASSYTGTAKRTGELFFGEGSRLTVL.

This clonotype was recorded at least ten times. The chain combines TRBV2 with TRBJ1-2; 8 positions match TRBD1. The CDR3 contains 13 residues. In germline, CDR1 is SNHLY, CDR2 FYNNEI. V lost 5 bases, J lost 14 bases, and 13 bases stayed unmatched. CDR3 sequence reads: CASSYTGGLGATF. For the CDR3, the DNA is TGTGCCAGCAGTTATACAGGGGGATTGGGGGCGACCTTC.

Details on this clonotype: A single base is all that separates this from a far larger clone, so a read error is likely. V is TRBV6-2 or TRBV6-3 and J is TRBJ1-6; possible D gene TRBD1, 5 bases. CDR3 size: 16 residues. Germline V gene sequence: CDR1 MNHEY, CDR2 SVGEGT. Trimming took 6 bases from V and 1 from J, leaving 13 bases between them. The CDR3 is CASRKGEASYNSPLHF. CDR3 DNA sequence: TGTGCCAGCAGGAAAGGGGAGGCTTCCTATAATTCACCCCTCCACTTT.

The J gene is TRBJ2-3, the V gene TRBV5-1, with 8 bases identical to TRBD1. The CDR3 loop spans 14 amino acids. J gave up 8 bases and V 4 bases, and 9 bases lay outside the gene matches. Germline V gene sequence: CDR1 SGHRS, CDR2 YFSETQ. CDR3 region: CASSGRTGKATQYF. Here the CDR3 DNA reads TGCGCCAGCAGCGGGCGGACAGGGAAGGCTACGCAGTATTTT.

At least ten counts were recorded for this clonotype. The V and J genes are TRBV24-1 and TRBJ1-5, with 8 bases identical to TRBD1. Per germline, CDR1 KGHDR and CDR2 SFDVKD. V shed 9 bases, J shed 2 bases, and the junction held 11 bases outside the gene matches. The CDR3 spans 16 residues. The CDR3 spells CATGQTGVGGNQPQHF. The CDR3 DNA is TGTGCCACCGGACAGACAGGGGTTGGAGGCAATCAGCCCCAGCATTTT.

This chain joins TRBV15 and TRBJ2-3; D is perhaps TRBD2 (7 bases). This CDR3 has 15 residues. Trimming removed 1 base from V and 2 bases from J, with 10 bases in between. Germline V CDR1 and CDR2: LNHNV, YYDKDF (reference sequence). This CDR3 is CATSRGGGVTDTQYF. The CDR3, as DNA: TGTGCCACCAGCAGAGGCGGGGGCGTCACAGATACGCAGTATTTT.

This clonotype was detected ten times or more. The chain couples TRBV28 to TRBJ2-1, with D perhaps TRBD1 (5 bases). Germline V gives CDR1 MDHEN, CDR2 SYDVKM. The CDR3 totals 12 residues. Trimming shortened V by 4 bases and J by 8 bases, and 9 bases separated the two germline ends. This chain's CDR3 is CASSSQGHEQFF. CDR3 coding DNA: TGTGCCAGCAGTTCTCAGGGCCATGAGCAGTTCTTC.

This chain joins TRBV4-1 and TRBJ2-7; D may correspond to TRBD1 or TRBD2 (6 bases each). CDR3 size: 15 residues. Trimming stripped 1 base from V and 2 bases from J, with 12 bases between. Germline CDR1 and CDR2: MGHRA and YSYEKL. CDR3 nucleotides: TGCGCCAGCAGCCAAGGGGGGGCGGCAGCCTACGAGCAGTACTTC. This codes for CASSQGGAAAYEQYF.